The table lists the clone carrying this T cell receptor (beta chain) with a few counts. The treatment: oral pan-JAK inhibitor, 5-10 mg twice daily. The sample comes from a study of CD8+ T cells in alopecia areata. About the study: For the treated group, dosing was oral tofacitinib at 5 to 10 mg twice daily.

CDR1 is SEHNR and CDR2 is FQNEAQ in the germline V gene (reference sequence). Trimming shortened V by 5 bases and J by 6 bases, and 18 bases separated the two germline ends. The CDR3 runs 15 residues. In each case, RNA was isolated and then reverse transcribed into cDNA as the sequencing template. Here immunoSEQ multiplex PCR was the method, and the copy in TCRdb shows in-frame clones only, minus some. The sample includes some 190,000 clones, roughly half of them seen just once. The source material was CD8+ T cells sorted from blood, sampled around week 52, from a patient treated with tofacitinib. The J gene is TRBJ2-3, the V gene TRBV7-9; D might be TRBD1 (6 bases). The receptor comes from a human donor with alopecia areata. The CDR3 sequence is CASSPGTYQGDTQYF. The CDR3 DNA is TGTGCCAGCAGCCCCGGGACATACCAAGGGGATACGCAGTATTTT.